This entry lists 19 T cell receptor beta chains sequenced from one sample in a study of T cell repertoires in cytomegalovirus infection. TCRdb recomputed calls from the reads with MiXCR, one row per CDR3 protein. Of roughly 230,000 distinct CDR3 sequences listed, approximately 17% were seen once; the top ten hold around 47%. Sequencing was done on a sample of CD8+ T cells from PBMCs. Every receptor here comes from a human donor in good health (CMV status not recorded). Some clones in this sample may be carry-over from other donors' samples.

The chain carries TRBV12-3 or TRBV12-4 and TRBJ2-5; 8 bases agree with TRBD2. The CDR3 extends over 15 amino acids. V lost 6 bases, J lost 2 bases, and 8 bases stayed unmatched. The chain's CDR3 is CASRVAGISQETQYF. CDR3 nucleotide sequence: TGTGCCAGCAGGGTAGCGGGGATTTCTCAAGAGACCCAGTACTTC.

The chain recombines TRBV2 with TRBJ2-1, with D perhaps matching TRBD1 or TRBD2 (5 bases each). Looked up from germline, CDR1 is SNHLY and CDR2 is FYNNEI. V gave up 9 bases and J gave up 7 bases, with 13 bases separating them. CDR3 length: 12 amino acids. The CDR3 region is CASSEWGNEQFF. The CDR3 nucleotides are TGTGCCAGTTCTGAGTGGGGGAATGAGCAGTTCTTC. Full variable domain (missing parts from reference TRBV2 and TRBJ2-1): EPEVTQTPSHQVTQMGQEVILRCVPISNHLYFYWYRQILGQKVEFLVSFYNNEISEKSEIFDDQFSVERPDGSNFTLKIRSTKLEDSAMYFCASSEWGNEQFFGPGTRLTVL.

In this sample, this clonotype turned up many times. The rearrangement links TRBV6-2 or TRBV6-3 to TRBJ2-1; no clear D gene. Germline CDR1 MNHEY, CDR2 SVGEGT. The V end was cut by 2 bases, the J end by 5 bases, with 7 bases between. The CDR3 has 13 residues. CDR3 sequence: CASSYKGHNEQFF. The CDR3 coding sequence is TGTGCCAGCAGTTACAAGGGCCACAATGAGCAGTTCTTC.

In its sample, this clonotype was seen many times. The J gene is TRBJ2-3, the V gene TRBV7-8, with 7 bases aligning to TRBD2. CDR1 and CDR2 from the germline V gene are SGHVS and FQNEAQ. V dropped 5 bases and J dropped 1; count of bases not matched to a gene: 6. This CDR3 comprises 15 residues. CDR3 region: CASSGLELGTDTQYF. The CDR3 DNA reads as TGTGCCAGCAGCGGACTAGAACTAGGCACAGATACGCAGTATTTT.

This clonotype occurred many times. CDR3 DNA sequence: TGTGCCAGCAGCTTAGTGGGGGGTTCGCCCCTCCACTTT. Protein product: CASSLVGGSPLHF. V is TRBV11-3 and J is TRBJ1-6; a possible D gene is TRBD1 (5 bases). The germline V gene has CDR1 SGHNT and CDR2 YENEEA. The CDR3 is 13 residues long. Trimming pared 1 base from V and 13 bases from J, leaving 11 bases between.

A single count supports this clonotype. The chain couples TRBV2 to TRBJ2-7; a possible D gene is TRBD1 (5 bases). Trimming shortened V by 6 bases and J by 1 base, and 13 bases separated the two germline ends. The CDR3 is made up of 14 amino acids. CDR1 is SNHLY, CDR2 FYNNEI, per germline. The CDR3 nucleotides read TGTGCCAGCAGCGCCTTCACAGGATCCTACGAGCAGTACTTC. The encoded protein is CASSAFTGSYEQYF.

This clonotype was detected many times. This chain connects TRBV19 to TRBJ2-3; maybe TRBD1 (6 bases). Trimming removed 7 bases from V and 0 bases from J, with 17 bases in between. The germline gives CDR1 LNHDA, CDR2 SQIVND (reference sequence). The CDR3 runs 16 residues. The CDR3 region has the DNA TGTGCCAGTAAGGACAGTTACCAGTCTAGCACAGATACGCAGTATTTT. Translated, it gives CASKDSYQSSTDTQYF.

In this sample, this clonotype turned up many times. The V call is TRBV7-2, the J call TRBJ2-1, with D perhaps matching TRBD1 (6 bases). The CDR3 sequence is 14 residues long. V shed 3 bases and J shed 6 bases, with 12 bases lying between them. Germline V CDR1 and CDR2: SGHTA, FQGNSA. The CDR3 sequence is CASSFPDSLNEQFF. CDR3 bases: TGTGCCAGCAGCTTCCCGGACAGTCTCAATGAGCAGTTCTTC.

The chain is built from TRBV7-9 and TRBJ1-2, with TRBD1 matching 7 bases. With 4 bases clipped from V and 8 bases from J, the junction kept 10 bases outside the gene matches. Germline V gene data show CDR1 as SEHNR and CDR2 as FQNEAQ (reference sequence). The CDR3 loop spans 14 amino acids. In DNA form, the CDR3 reads TGTGCCAGCAGCTCCAAGACAGGGAGGGTCGGCTACACCTTC. It yields the protein CASSSKTGRVGYTF.

This clonotype was seen at least ten times. The chain is built from TRBV7-6 and TRBJ1-2, with a weak D call TRBD1 (5 bases). The CDR3 has 15 residues. The ends were cut back, 0 bases at V and 6 bases at J, with 14 bases in the middle. Germline-derived CDR1 and CDR2 are SGHVS and FNYEAQ. The CDR3 sequence is CASSLAIGTQDGYTF. The CDR3 coding sequence is TGTGCCAGCAGCTTAGCGATCGGCACACAGGATGGCTACACCTTC.

The chain is built from TRBV12-3 or TRBV12-4 and TRBJ1-5; D may be TRBD1 (5 bases). V lost 3 bases to trimming and J lost 5 bases, with 14 bases between them. CDR3 size: 15 residues. CDR3 sequence: CASSFRQGVDQPQHF. The CDR3 nucleotides are TGTGCCAGCAGTTTCAGGCAGGGTGTAGATCAGCCCCAGCATTTT.

The chain combines TRBV7-6 with TRBJ1-1; 7 positions agree with TRBD1. The germline V gene encodes CDR1 SGHVS and CDR2 FNYEAQ. Trimming at V came to 7 bases and at J to 1 base, leaving 12 bases not matched to a gene. The CDR3 is 16 residues long. CDR3 region: CASTYDRVSGNTEAFF. CDR3 DNA: TGTGCCAGCACCTACGACAGGGTTTCTGGGAACACTGAAGCTTTCTTT.

The rearrangement uses TRBV13 and TRBJ2-3; D is undetermined. The germline V gene has CDR1 PRHDT and CDR2 FYEKMQ (reference sequence). Trimming left V 2 bases short and J 0 bases short, with 12 bases between. There are 16 residues in the CDR3. The CDR3 DNA reads TGTGCCAGCAGCTTACACCAGCGAAGAAGCACAGATACGCAGTATTTT. Translating gives CASSLHQRRSTDTQYF.

This clonotype has more than one count but fewer than ten. The chain recombines TRBV29-1 with TRBJ1-1; 7 bases align to TRBD1. CDR3 size: 13 residues. Germline V CDR1 and CDR2: SQVTM, ANQGSEA. The ends lost 7 bases at V and 0 bases at J; junction bases unmatched: 5. CDR3 amino acids: CSGDRAMNTEAFF. Here the CDR3 DNA reads TGCAGCGGTGACAGGGCCATGAACACTGAAGCTTTCTTT.

This clonotype was picked up many times. The CDR3 loop reads CSVEERDRGTEAFF. In DNA, the CDR3 is TGCAGCGTTGAAGAAAGGGACAGGGGCACTGAAGCTTTCTTT. V and J are TRBV29-1 and TRBJ1-1, with TRBD1 identical over 10 bases. The CDR3 spans 14 residues. CDR1 and CDR2 from the germline V gene are SQVTM and ANQGSEA. V was clipped by 0 bases and J by 4 bases; unmatched bases: 2. The full variable domain, rest sourced from reference TRBV29-1 and TRBJ1-1, is SAVISQKPSRDICQRGTSLTIQCQVDSQVTMMFWYRQQPGQSLTLIATANQGSEATYESGFVIDKFPISRPNLTFSTLTVSNMSPEDSSIYLCSVEERDRGTEAFFGQGTRLTVV.

The chain links TRBV5-5 to TRBJ2-5, with D possibly being TRBD1 (6 bases). The CDR3 covers 13 residues. Germline CDR1 and CDR2: SGHKS and YYEKEE (reference sequence). Trimming pared 3 bases from V and 5 bases from J, leaving 11 bases between. The CDR3 is CASSSQGWETQYF. The CDR3 nucleotides are TGTGCCAGCAGCTCACAGGGCTGGGAGACCCAGTACTTC.

The table lists this clonotype with a few counts. The chain carries TRBV6-4 and TRBJ2-7, with D uncertain. Germline loops: CDR1 MRHNA, CDR2 SNTAGT. V lost 8 bases and J 3 bases, leaving 11 bases between the germline ends. This CDR3 is built from 12 residues. CDR3 sequence reads: CASQKAHYEQYF. CDR3 sequence (DNA): TGTGCCAGCCAGAAGGCCCACTACGAGCAGTACTTC.

This clonotype appeared a few times. Relative to the germline gene, one junction end is altered; a read error may explain this. The J gene is TRBJ2-1, the V gene TRBV7-6; 8 nucleotides match TRBD2. The CDR3 has 16 residues. Germline lookup yields CDR1 SGHVS and CDR2 FNYEAQ. The CDR3 region is CASSLARGAPYNEQFF. The CDR3 nucleotides are TGTGCTAGCAGCTTAGCGCGGGGGGCCCCTTACAATGAGCAGTTCTTC.

This chain links TRBV5-6 with TRBJ2-1; D call uncertain. Germline-derived CDR1 and CDR2 are SGHDT and YYEEEE. Trimming took off 0 bases at V and 6 bases at J, with 10 bases between the two ends. CDR3 length: 14 residues. CDR3 protein: CASSLEGWLNEQFF. The DNA for the CDR3 is TGTGCCAGCAGCTTGGAGGGATGGCTCAATGAGCAGTTCTTC.